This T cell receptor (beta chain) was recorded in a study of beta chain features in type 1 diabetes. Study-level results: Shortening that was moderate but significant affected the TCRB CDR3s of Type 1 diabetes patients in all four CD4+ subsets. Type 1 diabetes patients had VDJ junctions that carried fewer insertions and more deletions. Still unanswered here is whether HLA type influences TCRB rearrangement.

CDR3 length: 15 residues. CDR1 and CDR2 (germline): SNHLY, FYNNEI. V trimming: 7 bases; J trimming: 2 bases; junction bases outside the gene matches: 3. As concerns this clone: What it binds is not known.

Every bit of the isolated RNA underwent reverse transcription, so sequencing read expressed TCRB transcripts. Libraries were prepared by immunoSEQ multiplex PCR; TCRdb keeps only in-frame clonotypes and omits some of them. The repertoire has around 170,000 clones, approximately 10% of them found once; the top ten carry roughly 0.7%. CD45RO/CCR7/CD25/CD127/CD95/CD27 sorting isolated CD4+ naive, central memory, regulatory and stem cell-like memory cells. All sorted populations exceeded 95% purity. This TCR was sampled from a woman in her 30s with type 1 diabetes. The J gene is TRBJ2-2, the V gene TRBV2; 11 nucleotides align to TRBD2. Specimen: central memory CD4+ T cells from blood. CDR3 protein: CASNSGRGNTGELFF. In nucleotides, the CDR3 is TGTGCCAGCAATAGCGGGAGGGGAAACACCGGGGAGCTGTTTTTT.